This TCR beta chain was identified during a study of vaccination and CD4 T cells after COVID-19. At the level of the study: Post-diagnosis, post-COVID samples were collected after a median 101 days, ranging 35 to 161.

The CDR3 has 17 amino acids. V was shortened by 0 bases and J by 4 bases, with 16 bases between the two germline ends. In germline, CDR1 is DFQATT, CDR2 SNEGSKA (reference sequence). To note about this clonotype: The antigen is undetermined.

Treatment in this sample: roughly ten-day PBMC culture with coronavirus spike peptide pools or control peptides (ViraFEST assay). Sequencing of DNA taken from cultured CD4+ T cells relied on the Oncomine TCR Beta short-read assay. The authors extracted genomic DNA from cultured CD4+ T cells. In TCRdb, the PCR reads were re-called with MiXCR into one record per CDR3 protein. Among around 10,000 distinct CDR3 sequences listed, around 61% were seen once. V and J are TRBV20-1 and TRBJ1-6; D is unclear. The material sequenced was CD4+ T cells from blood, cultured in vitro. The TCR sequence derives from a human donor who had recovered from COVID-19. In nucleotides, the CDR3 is TGCAGTGCTAGAGATCACCCCGGACTAGGGTATAATTCACCCCTCCACTTT. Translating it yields CSARDHPGLGYNSPLHF.